Below, 6 T cell receptor beta chains from the same sample are listed, as sequenced in a study of response to subunit inactivated influenza vaccine. MiXCR was run by TCRdb on the RT-PCR reads, yielding one entry per CDR3 protein. This sample has about 800,000 distinct CDR3 sequences, with less than 25% found just once. Sequenced here: PBMCs from blood, sampled around 5 days after vaccination. The receptors were sampled from a man aged 45-65 years who received an inactivated influenza vaccine.

The rearrangement links TRBV15 to TRBJ2-1, with 11 bases fitting TRBD1. Trimming cost V 3 bases and J 7 bases; bases outside gene matches: 11. This CDR3 region has 17 residues. Germline V gene sequence: CDR1 LNHNV, CDR2 YYDKDF (reference sequence). In DNA, the CDR3 is TGTGCCACCAGCAGGGGTTATAGCGGGACAGGGGGGAATGAGCAGTTCTTC. This translates into CATSRGYSGTGGNEQFF. Full variable domain (missing parts from reference TRBV15 and TRBJ2-1): DAMVIQNPRYQVTQFGKPVTLSCSQTLNHNVMYWYQQKSSQAPKLLFHYYDKDFNNEADTPDNFQSRRPNTSFCFLDIRSPGLGDTAMYLCATSRGYSGTGGNEQFFGPGTRLTVL.

This clonotype was counted a few times. The V gene is TRBV24-1, the J gene TRBJ2-3; no clear D gene. Germline-derived CDR1 and CDR2 are KGHDR and SFDVKD. Trimming took off 3 bases at V and 3 bases at J, with 3 bases between the two ends. The CDR3 is 12 residues long. DNA for the CDR3: TGTGCCACCAGTGATATTACAGATACGCAGTATTTT. This translates into CATSDITDTQYF.

This clonotype has only a few counts. V and J are TRBV20-1 and TRBJ1-6; unclear D gene. Germline CDR1 is DFQATT and CDR2 is SNEGSKA (reference sequence). This CDR3 is built from 14 residues. With 6 bases removed from V and 5 bases from J, the gap between germline ends came to 14 bases. CDR3 sequence: CSAEGGENNSPLHF. In nucleotides, the CDR3 is TGCAGTGCCGAGGGCGGGGAAAATAATTCACCCCTCCACTTT.

The chain recombines TRBV4-3 with TRBJ2-5; D uncertain. Between the trimmed V and J ends, which lost 3 bases and 5 bases, there was a span of 13 bases. The CDR3 sequence is 14 residues long. The germline CDR1 and CDR2 sequences are LGHNA and YSLEER. CDR3 nucleotides: TGCGCCAGCAGCCAGGGTCCAACTTCGGAGACCCAGTACTTC. Translation: CASSQGPTSETQYF.

This rearrangement joins TRBV3-1 to TRBJ2-3; D perhaps matches TRBD2 (7 bases). Germline loops: CDR1 LGHDT, CDR2 YNNKEL (reference sequence). Trimming stripped 6 bases from V and 4 bases from J, with 32 bases between. The CDR3 length is 20 residues. The CDR3 region is CASRPSLGPLGASGADTQYF. The CDR3 DNA reads TGTGCCAGCAGACCATCCCTTGGACCGCTGGGGGCTAGCGGCGCAGATACGCAGTATTTT.

This clonotype was seen more than once but under ten times. This rearrangement joins TRBV12-3 or TRBV12-4 to TRBJ2-7; 11 bases match TRBD2. This CDR3 is built from 17 residues. J was trimmed by 3 bases and V by 5 bases; bases with no gene match: 12. The CDR3 nucleotides are TGTGCCAGCAGTCCCTGGGTTAGCGGGGGGGAAAACTACGAGCAGTACTTC. Protein sequence: CASSPWVSGGENYEQYF.